The 5 T cell receptor beta chains below all came from one sample that was sequenced in a study of shared clonotypes between healthy human individuals. Method: immunoSEQ multiplex PCR; TCRdb's copy keeps in-frame clones and lacks some. The table has under 2,500,000 clones, approximately 94% seen once; the top ten hold 0.13%. Sequencing was performed on naive CD4+ T cells sorted from blood. Subset: CD45RA+ positively selected. The receptor source for this set is a man aged 18 to 29 in good health.

The CDR3 loop reads CASSLLGQGGETQYF. CDR3 bases: TGTGCCAGCAGTTTGCTTGGACAGGGAGGGGAGACCCAGTACTTC. The chain is built from TRBV27 and TRBJ2-5; tentative D call: TRBD1 (8 bases). V lost 3 bases and J lost 5, with 16 bases in between. Germline V gives CDR1 MNHEY, CDR2 SMNVEV (reference sequence). The CDR3 consists of 15 residues.

Comments on this clone: The sample contains more than one DNA sequence encoding this CDR3. The chain combines TRBV11-2 with TRBJ2-7, with 9 nucleotides matching TRBD2. CDR3 size: 15 residues. CDR1 is SGHAT, CDR2 FQNNGV, per germline. Trimming cost V 5 bases and J 2 bases; bases outside gene matches: 7. The CDR3 region is CASSLGAGGPYEQYF. CDR3 in DNA: TGTGCCAGCAGCCTTGGGGCGGGAGGGCCCTACGAGCAGTACTTC.

The chain carries TRBV19 and TRBJ2-6; D uncertain. Trimming left V 8 bases short and J 0 bases short, with 8 bases between. Germline assignment: CDR1 LNHDA and CDR2 SQIVND (reference sequence). The CDR3 runs to 14 residues. The CDR3 region is CASLRSSGANVLTF. CDR3 DNA: TGTGCCAGTCTCAGGAGCTCTGGGGCCAACGTCCTGACTTTC. Together with reference TRBV19 and TRBJ2-6, the CDR3 gives the full variable domain: DGGITQSPKYLFRKEGQNVTLSCEQNLNHDAMYWYRQDPGQGLRLIYYSQIVNDFQKGDIAEGYSVSREKKESFPLTVTSAQKNPTAFYLCASLRSSGANVLTFGAGSRLTVL.

The table lists this clone with a count of one. The chain links TRBV2 to TRBJ2-7, with TRBD2 matching over 9 bases. J was trimmed by 5 bases and V by 7 bases; bases with no gene match: 12. This CDR3 contains 15 residues. Germline V lookup: CDR1 SNHLY, CDR2 FYNNEI. Here the CDR3 reads CASKRGAGGSHEQYF. The DNA of the CDR3 is TGTGCCAGCAAAAGAGGAGCGGGAGGATCCCACGAGCAGTACTTC.

In regard to this clone: The same CDR3 can be traced to other DNA sequences in this sample. V usage is TRBV5-1 and J usage is TRBJ2-7; TRBD1 matches 7 bases. Germline V gene lookup returns CDR1 SGHRS and CDR2 YFSETQ. V was pared by 4 bases and J by 7 bases, with 8 bases of the junction left unmatched. The CDR3 is 13 residues long. CDR3: CASSPDRVGEQYF. The CDR3 DNA sequence: TGCGCCAGCAGCCCAGACAGGGTGGGTGAGCAGTACTTC.